In its sample, the clone carrying this T cell receptor beta chain was seen many times. Its antigen is not identified. The record originates from a study of molecular identifiers for immune sequencing clone quantification. Study information: In replicates, RNA from approximately 20,000 or 100,000 naive CD8 cells was divided five ways and four parts were sequenced. General observations from the study: Jurkat TCR RNA spiked in from one cell could reportedly be detected among around 920,000 naive cells.

Every naive CD8 library was made from between about 20,000 and 1,100,000 sorted cells with 10%, 30% or 50% RNA. CDR1 MDHEN and CDR2 SYDVKM come from the germline V gene. This CDR3 has 13 amino acids. The V end lost 5 bases, the J end lost 4 bases, and 11 bases lay between the germline ends. Previously described methods and listed TCR primers produced bulk TCR libraries. TCRdb analysed the PCR reads with MiXCR anew, one entry per CDR3 protein. The sample lists over 550,000 distinct CDR3 sequences; 25% were seen once. The specimen sequenced was naive CD8+ T cells from blood, with Jurkat cell RNA spiked in. The sample's subset: FACS-sorted CD8+CD4-CCR7+CD45RA+ naive T cells. This receptor was taken from a human donor in good health. Some libraries in this study had Jurkat cell RNA spiked in. V usage is TRBV28 and J usage is TRBJ2-5, with D perhaps given as TRBD1 or TRBD2 (5 bases each). The CDR3 here is CASSPRGSETQYF. The CDR3 nucleotides read TGTGCCAGCAGTCCCCGGGGCTCAGAGACCCAGTACTTC.